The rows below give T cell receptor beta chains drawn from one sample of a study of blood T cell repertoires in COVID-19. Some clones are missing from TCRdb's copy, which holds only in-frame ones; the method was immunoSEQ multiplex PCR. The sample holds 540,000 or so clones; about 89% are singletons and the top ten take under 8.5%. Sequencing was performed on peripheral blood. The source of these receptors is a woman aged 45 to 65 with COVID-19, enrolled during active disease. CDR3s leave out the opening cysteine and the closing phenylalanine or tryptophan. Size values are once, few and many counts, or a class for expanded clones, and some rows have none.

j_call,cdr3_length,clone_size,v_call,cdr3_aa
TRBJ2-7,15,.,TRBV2,ASSEPRDRGPSYEQY
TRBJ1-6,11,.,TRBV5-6,ASSFPTRSPLH
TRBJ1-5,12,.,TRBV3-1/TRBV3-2,ASSQGGQNQPQH
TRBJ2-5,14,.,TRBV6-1,ASREISGGAEETQY
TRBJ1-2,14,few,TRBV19,ASRPGTGGIIGGYT
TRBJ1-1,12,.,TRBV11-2,ASSLVSQNTEAF
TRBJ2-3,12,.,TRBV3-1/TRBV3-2,ASSARQGTDTQY
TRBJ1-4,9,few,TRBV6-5,ASRSNEKLF
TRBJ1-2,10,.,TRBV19,ATLDRAYGYT
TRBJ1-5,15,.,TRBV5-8,ASSLGGTAFFRQPQH
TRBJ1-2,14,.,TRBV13,ASSLGRQSANYGYT
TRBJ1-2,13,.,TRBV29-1,SVEDLGGGYYGYT
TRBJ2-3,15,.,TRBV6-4,ASSGKTSGTSTDTQY
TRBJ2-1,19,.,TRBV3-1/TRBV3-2,ASSPNYMGLAGRSSYNEQF
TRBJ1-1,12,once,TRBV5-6,ASSLSSGGTEAF
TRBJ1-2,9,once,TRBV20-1,SAFGQYGYT
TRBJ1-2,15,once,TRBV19,ASSMSTGKAVRKGYT
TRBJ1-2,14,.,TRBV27,ASSPGQGARGYGYT
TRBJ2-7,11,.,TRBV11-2,ASNLNSPYEQY
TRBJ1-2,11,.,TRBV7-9,ASSLGPESGYT
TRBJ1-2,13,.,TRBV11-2,ASSHRTGGRYGYT
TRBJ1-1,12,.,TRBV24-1,ATSRRGAGTEAF
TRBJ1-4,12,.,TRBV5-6,ASSVPRGNEKLF
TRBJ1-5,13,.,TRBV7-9,ASSSGQVSNQPQH
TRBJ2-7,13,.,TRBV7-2,ASSSQDRGAYEQY
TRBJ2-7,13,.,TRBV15,ATSSQQGDSYEQY
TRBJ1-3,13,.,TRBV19,ASSEEDIMENTIY
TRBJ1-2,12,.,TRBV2,ASSEARDSYGYT
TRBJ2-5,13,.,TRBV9,ASSAGPGTVETQY
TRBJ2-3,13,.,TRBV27,ASSFVAGGTDTQY
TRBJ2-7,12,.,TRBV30,AWGEGQVGYEQY
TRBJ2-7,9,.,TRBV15,ATVQEGEQY
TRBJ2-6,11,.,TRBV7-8,ASSPSGANVLT
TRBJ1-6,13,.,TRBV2,ASHIPGAGNSPLH
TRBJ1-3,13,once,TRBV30,AWSVRGGAGNTIY
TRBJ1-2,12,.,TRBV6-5,ASSDSTGSRGYT
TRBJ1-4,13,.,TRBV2,ASSEALSTQEKLF
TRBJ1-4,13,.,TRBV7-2,ASSFQQQTNEKLF
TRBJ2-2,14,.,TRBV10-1,ASSDPRPRGTGELF
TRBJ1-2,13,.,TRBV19,ASRDLGQPNYGYT
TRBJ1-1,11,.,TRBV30,AWVRDLGSEAF